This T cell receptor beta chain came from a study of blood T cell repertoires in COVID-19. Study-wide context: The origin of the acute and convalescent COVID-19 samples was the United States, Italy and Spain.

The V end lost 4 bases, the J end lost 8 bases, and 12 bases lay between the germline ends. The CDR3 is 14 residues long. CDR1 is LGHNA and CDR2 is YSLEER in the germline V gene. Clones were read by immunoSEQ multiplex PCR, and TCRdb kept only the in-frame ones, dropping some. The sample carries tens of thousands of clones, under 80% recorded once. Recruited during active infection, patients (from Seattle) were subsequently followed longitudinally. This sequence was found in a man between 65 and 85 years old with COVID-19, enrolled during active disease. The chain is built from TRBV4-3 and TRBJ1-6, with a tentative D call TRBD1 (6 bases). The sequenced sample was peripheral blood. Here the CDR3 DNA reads TGCGCCAGCAGCCTTACAGGGCTTGATTCACCCCTCCACTTT. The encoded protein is CASSLTGLDSPLHF.